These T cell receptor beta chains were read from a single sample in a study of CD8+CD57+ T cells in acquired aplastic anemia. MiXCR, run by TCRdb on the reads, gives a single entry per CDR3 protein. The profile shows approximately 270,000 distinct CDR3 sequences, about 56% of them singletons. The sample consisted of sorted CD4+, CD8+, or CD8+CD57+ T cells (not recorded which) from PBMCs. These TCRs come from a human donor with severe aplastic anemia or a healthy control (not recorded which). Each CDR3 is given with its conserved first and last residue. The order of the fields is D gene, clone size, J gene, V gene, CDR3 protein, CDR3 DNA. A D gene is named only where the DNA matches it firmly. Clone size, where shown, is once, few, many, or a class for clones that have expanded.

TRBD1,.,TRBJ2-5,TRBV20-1,CSAGRSRGRSETQYF,TGCAGTGCTGGGAGATCCAGGGGGCGGTCAGAGACCCAGTACTTC
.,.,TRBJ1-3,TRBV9,CASSVAMGLDTIYF,TGTGCCAGCAGCGTAGCGATGGGACTCGACACCATATATTTT
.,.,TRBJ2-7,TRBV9,CASSVTSSWGSEQYF,TGTGCCAGCAGCGTAACGTCTAGCTGGGGCTCCGAGCAGTACTTC
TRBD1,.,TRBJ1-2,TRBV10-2,CASSERGQGSIGGYTF,TGCGCCAGCAGTGAGAGAGGACAGGGGTCTATCGGCGGCTACACCTTC
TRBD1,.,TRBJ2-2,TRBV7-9,CASSSGQQNTGELFF,TGTGCCAGCAGCTCGGGACAGCAGAACACCGGGGAGCTGTTTTTT
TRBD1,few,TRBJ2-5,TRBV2,CASSAGGETQYF,TGTGCCAGCAGTGCAGGGGGCGAGACCCAGTACTTC
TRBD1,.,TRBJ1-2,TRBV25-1,CASSVQGGYGYTF,TGTGCCAGCAGTGTGCAGGGGGGCTATGGCTACACCTTC
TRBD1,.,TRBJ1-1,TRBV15,CATTTGVRTEAFF,TGTGCCACAACGACAGGGGTAAGGACTGAAGCTTTCTTT
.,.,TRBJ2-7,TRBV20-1,CSARPGQWDVSGQYF,TGCAGTGCTAGGCCGGGGCAGTGGGACGTTTCTGGGCAGTACTTC
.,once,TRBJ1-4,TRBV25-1,CASSEFGRDQEKLFF,TGTGCCAGCAGTGAATTTGGCCGGGACCAGGAAAAACTGTTTTTT
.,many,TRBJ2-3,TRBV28,CASSFSRGTQYF,TGTGCCAGCAGTTTCTCTAGGGGTACGCAGTATTTT
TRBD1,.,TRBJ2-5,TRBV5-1,CASSLRGQGSETQYF,TGCGCCAGCAGCTTGAGGGGACAGGGGTCCGAGACCCAGTACTTC
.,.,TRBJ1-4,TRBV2,CASSEQGLAAHEKLFF,TGTGCCAGCAGTGAACAGGGACTAGCGGCGCATGAAAAACTGTTTTTT
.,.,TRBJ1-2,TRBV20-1,CSAIVGSNYGYTF,TGCAGTGCTATCGTAGGCTCTAACTATGGCTACACCTTC
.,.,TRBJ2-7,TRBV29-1,CSVESDTTYEQYF,TGCAGCGTTGAAAGCGACACCACCTACGAGCAGTACTTC
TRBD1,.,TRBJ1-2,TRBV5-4,CASSLDRGRLQDGYTF,TGTGCCAGCAGTTTGGACAGGGGGAGACTTCAAGATGGCTACACCTTC
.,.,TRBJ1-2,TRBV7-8,CASSLAGQGLSYGYTF,TGTGCCAGCAGCTTAGCGGGGCAGGGTCTATCATATGGCTACACCTTC
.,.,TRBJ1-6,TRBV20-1,CSASRGLSKDSPLHF,TGCAGTGCCAGCAGGGGTTTGTCCAAAGATTCACCCCTCCACTTT
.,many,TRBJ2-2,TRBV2,CASSEEGNRAGELFF,TGTGCCAGCAGTGAAGAGGGGAACCGAGCCGGGGAGCTGTTTTTT
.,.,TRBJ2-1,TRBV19,CATQRDRYNEQFF,TGTGCCACCCAGCGAGACAGATACAATGAGCAGTTCTTC
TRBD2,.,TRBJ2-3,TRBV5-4,CASSFSGADTQYF,TGTGCCAGCAGCTTCAGCGGGGCAGATACGCAGTATTTT
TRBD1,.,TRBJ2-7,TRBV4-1,CASSQGPDRATYEQYF,TGCGCCAGCAGCCAAGGTCCGGACAGGGCCACCTACGAGCAGTACTTC
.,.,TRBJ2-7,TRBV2,CASSHTGMPSYEHYF,TGTGCCAGCAGTCATACAGGTATGCCTTCCTACGAGCATTACTTC
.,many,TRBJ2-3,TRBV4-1,CASSHVHGQHSSTDTQYF,TGCGCCAGCAGCCACGTCCATGGACAGCACTCTAGCACAGATACGCAGTATTTT
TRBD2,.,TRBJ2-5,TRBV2,CASRRGVFQETQYF,TGTGCCAGCAGGCGGGGGGTTTTTCAAGAGACCCAGTACTTC
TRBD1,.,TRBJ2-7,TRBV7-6,CASSIGQVEQYF,TGTGCCAGCAGCATCGGACAGGTCGAGCAGTACTTC
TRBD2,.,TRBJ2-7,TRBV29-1,CSVDGGGPGEQYF,TGCAGCGTTGATGGGGGGGGTCCCGGCGAGCAGTACTTC
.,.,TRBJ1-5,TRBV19,CASSILGVGSNQPQHF,TGTGCCAGTAGTATCTTGGGGGTTGGAAGCAATCAGCCCCAGCATTTT
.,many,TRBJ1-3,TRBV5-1,CASSPTGLGSGNTIYF,TGCGCCAGCAGTCCCACAGGCCTAGGCTCTGGAAACACCATATATTTT
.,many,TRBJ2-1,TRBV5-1,CASSLEAPTYNEQFF,TGCGCCAGCAGCTTGGAGGCACCCACCTACAATGAGCAGTTCTTC
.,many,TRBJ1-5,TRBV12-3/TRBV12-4,CASSPSYPSNQPQHF,TGTGCCAGCAGTCCATCCTACCCTAGCAATCAGCCCCAGCATTTT
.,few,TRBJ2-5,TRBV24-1,CATSDPGPKETQYF,TGTGCCACCAGTGATCCCGGGCCGAAAGAGACCCAGTACTTC
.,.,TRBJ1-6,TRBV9,CASSVAGVYNSPLHF,TGTGCCAGCAGCGTAGCGGGGGTTTATAATTCACCCCTCCACTTT
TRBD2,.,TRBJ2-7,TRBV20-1,CSAQSGGAKDEQYF,TGCAGTGCTCAGAGCGGGGGGGCCAAGGATGAGCAGTACTTC
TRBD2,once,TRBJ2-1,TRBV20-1,CSARDLGPSGGAGYEQFF,TGCAGTGCTAGAGATCTAGGCCCAAGCGGGGGGGCAGGCTACGAGCAGTTCTTC
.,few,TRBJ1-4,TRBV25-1,CASSSGDGRREKLFF,TGTGCCAGCAGTAGTGGGGACGGAAGGCGTGAAAAACTGTTTTTT
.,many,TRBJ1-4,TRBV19,CASSIDSGTAKLFF,TGTGCCAGTAGTATAGATTCCGGGACGGCTAAACTGTTTTTT
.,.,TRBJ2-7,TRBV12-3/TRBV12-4,CASSLGYYEQYF,TGTGCCAGCAGTCTCGGGTACTACGAGCAGTACTTC
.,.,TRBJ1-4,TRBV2,CASKGVSEKLFF,TGTGCCAGCAAGGGGGTCTCTGAAAAACTGTTTTTT
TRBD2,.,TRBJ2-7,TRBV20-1,CSARLAGGTSEQYF,TGCAGTGCTAGACTAGCGGGGGGAACCAGCGAGCAGTACTTC
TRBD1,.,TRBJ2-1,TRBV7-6,CASSWGQGMGEQFF,TGTGCCAGCAGCTGGGGACAGGGTATGGGTGAGCAGTTCTTC
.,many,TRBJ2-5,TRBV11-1,CASSFGGLETQYF,TGTGCCAGCAGCTTTGGGGGGCTGGAGACCCAGTACTTC
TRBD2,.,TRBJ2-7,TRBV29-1,CSVVAGNYEQYF,TGCAGCGTGGTAGCGGGTAATTACGAGCAGTACTTC
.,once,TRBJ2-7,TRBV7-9,CASSPVSSYEQYF,TGTGCCAGCAGCCCGGTAAGCTCCTACGAGCAGTACTTC
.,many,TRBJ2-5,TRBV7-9,CASSPEGRQETQYF,TGTGCCAGCAGTCCCGAGGGCCGGCAAGAGACCCAGTACTTC
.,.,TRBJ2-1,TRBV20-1,CSARETGPDYNEQFF,TGCAGTGCTAGAGAAACAGGGCCCGACTACAATGAGCAGTTCTTC
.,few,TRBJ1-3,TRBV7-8,CASSYLRDLGNTIYF,TGTGCCAGCAGCTACCTCAGGGACCTAGGAAACACCATATATTTT
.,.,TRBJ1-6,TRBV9,CASSVATGLSPLHF,TGTGCCAGCAGCGTAGCAACAGGTCTTTCACCCCTCCACTTT
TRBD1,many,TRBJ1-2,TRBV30,CAWTRQGAMYGYTF,TGTGCCTGGACCCGACAGGGGGCGATGTATGGCTACACCTTC
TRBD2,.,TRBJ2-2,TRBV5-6,CASSPRTSGSRELFF,TGTGCCAGCAGCCCTAGGACTAGCGGGAGTCGGGAGCTGTTTTTT
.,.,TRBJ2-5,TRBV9,CASSVVLPASGQETQYF,TGTGCCAGCAGCGTAGTGCTACCGGCTAGTGGGCAAGAGACCCAGTACTTC
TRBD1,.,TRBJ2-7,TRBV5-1,CASSLYGDRGTYEQYF,TGCGCCAGCAGCTTGTATGGGGACAGGGGTACGTACGAGCAGTACTTC
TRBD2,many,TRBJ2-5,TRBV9,CASSQNFGLAGGGETQYF,TGTGCCAGCAGCCAAAATTTTGGACTAGCGGGGGGCGGTGAGACCCAGTACTTC
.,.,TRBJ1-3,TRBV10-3,CAISEQELAGNTIYF,TGTGCCATCAGTGAACAAGAACTGGCTGGAAACACCATATATTTT
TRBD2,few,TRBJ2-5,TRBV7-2,CASSKLAGGQETQYF,TGTGCCAGCAGCAAACTAGCGGGGGGTCAAGAGACCCAGTACTTC
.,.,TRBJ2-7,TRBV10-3,CAISEGGAPYNEQYF,TGTGCCATCAGTGAGGGAGGGGCCCCGTACAATGAGCAGTACTTC
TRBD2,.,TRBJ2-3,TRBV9,CASSPLAGVWDTQYF,TGTGCCAGCAGCCCCCTAGCGGGGGTCTGGGATACGCAGTATTTT
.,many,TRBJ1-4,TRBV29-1,CSGGEVDEKLFF,TGCAGCGGGGGGGAGGTCGACGAAAAACTGTTTTTT
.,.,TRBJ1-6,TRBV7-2,CASSFEGYSYNSPLHF,TGTGCCAGCAGCTTTGAAGGCTACTCCTATAATTCACCCCTCCACTTT